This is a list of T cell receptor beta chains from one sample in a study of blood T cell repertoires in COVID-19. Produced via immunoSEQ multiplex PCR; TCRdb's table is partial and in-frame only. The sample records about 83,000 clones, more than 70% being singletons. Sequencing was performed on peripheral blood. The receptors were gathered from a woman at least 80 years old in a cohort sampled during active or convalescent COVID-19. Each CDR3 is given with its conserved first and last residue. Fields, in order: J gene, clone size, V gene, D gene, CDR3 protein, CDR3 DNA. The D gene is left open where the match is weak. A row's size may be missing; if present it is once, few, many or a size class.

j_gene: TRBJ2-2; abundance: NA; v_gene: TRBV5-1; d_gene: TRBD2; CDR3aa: CASSIAGEDTGELFF; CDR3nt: TGCGCCAGCAGTATAGCGGGAGAGGACACCGGGGAGCTGTTTTTT
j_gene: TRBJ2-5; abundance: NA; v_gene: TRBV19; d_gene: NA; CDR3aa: CASSGGRKRVGETQYF; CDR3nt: TGTGCCAGTAGCGGAGGAAGGAAGAGGGTAGGGGAGACCCAGTACTTC
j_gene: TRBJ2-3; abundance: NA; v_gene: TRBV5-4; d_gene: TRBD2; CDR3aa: CASSTSGGSTDTQYF; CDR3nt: TGTGCCAGCAGTACGAGCGGGGGGAGCACAGATACGCAGTATTTT
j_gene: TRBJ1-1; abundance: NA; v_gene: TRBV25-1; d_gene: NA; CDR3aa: CASYAGPRAFF; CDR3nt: TGTGCCAGCTATGCAGGGCCCAGGGCTTTCTTT
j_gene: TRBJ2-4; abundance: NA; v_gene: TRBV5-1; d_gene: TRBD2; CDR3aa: CASSLETAGGSAKNIQYF; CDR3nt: TGCGCCAGCAGCTTGGAAACTGCCGGCGGGAGTGCCAAAAACATTCAGTACTTC
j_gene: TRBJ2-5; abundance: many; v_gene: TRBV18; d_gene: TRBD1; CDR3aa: CASSPTGTGEEETQYF; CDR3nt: TGTGCCAGCTCACCTACCGGGACAGGGGAGGAGGAGACCCAGTACTTC
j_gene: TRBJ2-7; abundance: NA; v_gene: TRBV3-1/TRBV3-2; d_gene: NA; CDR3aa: CASSPGKNGAYEQYF; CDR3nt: TGTGCCAGCAGCCCCGGTAAAAACGGGGCCTACGAGCAGTACTTC
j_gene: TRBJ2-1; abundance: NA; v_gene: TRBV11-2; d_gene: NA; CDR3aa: CASSLMQGSYNEQFF; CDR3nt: TGTGCCAGCAGCCTTATGCAGGGCTCCTACAATGAGCAGTTCTTC
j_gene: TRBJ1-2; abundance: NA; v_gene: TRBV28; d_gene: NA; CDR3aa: CASSVGGVSYGYTF; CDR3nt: TGTGCCAGCAGCGTTGGGGGGGTGAGCTATGGCTACACCTTC
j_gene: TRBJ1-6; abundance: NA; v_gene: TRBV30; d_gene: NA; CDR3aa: CAWSVRGKDSPLHF; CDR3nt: TGTGCCTGGAGTGTACGGGGGAAGGATTCACCCCTCCACTTT
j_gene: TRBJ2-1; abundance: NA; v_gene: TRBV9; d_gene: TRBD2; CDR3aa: CASSEGETSGSLYEQFF; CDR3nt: TGTGCCAGCAGCGAGGGGGAGACTAGCGGGAGTCTGTATGAGCAGTTCTTC
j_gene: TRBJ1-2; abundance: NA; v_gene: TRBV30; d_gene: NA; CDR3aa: CAWSATGFANYGYTF; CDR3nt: TGTGCCTGGAGTGCCACGGGGTTTGCTAACTATGGCTACACCTTC
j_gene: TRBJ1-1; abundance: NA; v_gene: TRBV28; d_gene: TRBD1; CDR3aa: CASSFRDRGLVNTEAFF; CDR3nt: TGTGCCAGCAGTTTCCGGGACAGGGGCCTCGTGAACACTGAAGCTTTCTTT
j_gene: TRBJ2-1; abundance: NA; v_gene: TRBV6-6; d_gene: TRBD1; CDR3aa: CASSYVGQGNNEQFF; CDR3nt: TGTGCCAGCAGTTACGTCGGACAGGGTAACAATGAGCAGTTCTTC
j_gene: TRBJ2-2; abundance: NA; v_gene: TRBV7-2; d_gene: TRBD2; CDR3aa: CASSFTSGRASGELFF; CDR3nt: TGTGCCAGCAGCTTCACTAGCGGGAGGGCATCCGGGGAGCTGTTTTTT
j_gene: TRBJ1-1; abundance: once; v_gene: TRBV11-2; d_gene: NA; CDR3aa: CASSRRGNTEAFF; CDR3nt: TGTGCCAGCAGCCGCAGGGGAAACACTGAAGCTTTCTTT
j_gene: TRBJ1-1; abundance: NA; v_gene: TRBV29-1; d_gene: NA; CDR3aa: CSVEGQGNTEAFF; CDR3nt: TGCAGCGTTGAAGGGCAGGGGAACACTGAAGCTTTCTTT